The 27 T cell receptor beta chains below come from one sample, sequenced in a study of OX40 agonist ivuxolimab in advanced cancers. Here immunoSEQ multiplex PCR was the method, and the copy in TCRdb shows in-frame clones only, minus some. The sample records roughly 150,000 clones, roughly 94% being singletons. The specimen was CD4+ or CD8+ T cells sorted from blood, collected in a trial of the OX40 agonist ivuxolimab. All receptors come from an adult with an advanced solid tumor such as melanoma, head and neck, liver or kidney cancer.

This chain joins TRBV4-2 and TRBJ1-2; D ambiguous. This CDR3 has 16 residues. Trimming removed 2 bases at V and 0 bases at J, with 13 bases between. The germline CDR1 and CDR2 sequences are LGHNA and YNFKEQ. The chain's CDR3 is CASSQREGAPNYGYTF. CDR3 coding DNA: TGTGCCAGCAGCCAAAGGGAGGGAGCGCCTAACTATGGCTACACCTTC.

This chain links TRBV6-5 with TRBJ1-4; TRBD1 matches at 7 bases. CDR1 and CDR2 (germline): MNHEY, SVGAGI. The CDR3 spans 15 residues. After removal of 5 bases from V and 10 bases from J, the junction contained 13 bases not matched to a gene. The CDR3 loop is CASSPAGTVIRKLFF. CDR3 DNA: TGTGCCAGCAGTCCGGCGGGGACAGTGATCAGAAAACTGTTTTTT.

CDR3 residues: CASKQQGPGEQYF. In nucleotides, the CDR3 is TGTGCCAGCAAACAACAGGGACCGGGCGAGCAGTACTTC. The genes are TRBV6-6 and TRBJ2-7, with D tentatively TRBD1 (6 bases). Looked up from germline, CDR1 is MNHNY and CDR2 is SVGAGI (reference sequence). The CDR3 covers 13 residues. Deletions cut 7 bases from V and 6 bases from J, with 16 bases between.

Only one count was recorded for this clone. The chain has TRBV5-1 and TRBJ2-5; 9 nucleotides match TRBD2. Germline V lookup: CDR1 SGHRS, CDR2 YFSETQ. The CDR3 is 15 amino acids. J was trimmed by 5 bases and V by 4 bases; bases with no gene match: 9. CDR3 coding DNA: TGCGCCAGCAGCCAGGCACTAGCGGGTGGCGAGACCCAGTACTTC. Protein sequence: CASSQALAGGETQYF.

The chain links TRBV6-6 to TRBJ1-3, with D maybe TRBD1 (5 bases). The ends were cut back, 5 bases at V and 6 bases at J, with 14 bases in the middle. Germline values: CDR1 MNHNY, CDR2 SVGAGI (reference sequence). The CDR3 totals 14 residues. CDR3 DNA: TGTGCCAGCAGTGCCGAGGGGTCAACAAACACCATATATTTT. Amino acid sequence: CASSAEGSTNTIYF.

The J gene is TRBJ1-1, the V gene TRBV6-6; unclear D gene. The CDR3 has 11 residues. Per germline, CDR1 MNHNY and CDR2 SVGAGI (reference sequence). The V gene lost 6 bases and the J gene lost 11 bases, with 13 bases spanning the gap. This CDR3 is CASSREGWAFF. The CDR3, as DNA: TGTGCCAGCAGCCGTGAGGGTTGGGCTTTCTTT.

The chain has TRBV30 and TRBJ2-1, with 10 positions matching TRBD2. This CDR3 comprises 16 residues. V gave up 2 bases and J gave up 6 bases; unmatched junction bases: 10. Germline V gives CDR1 GTSNPN, CDR2 SVGIG (reference sequence). DNA for the CDR3: TGTGCCTGGAGTCGGAGGGGGCTAGCGGGAGTCAATGAGCAGTTCTTC. Amino acid sequence: CAWSRRGLAGVNEQFF.

This clone was seen only a few times. V and J are TRBV4-3 and TRBJ1-4; D not certain. Trimming removed 0 bases from V and 5 bases from J, with 7 bases in between. This CDR3 contains 14 residues. The V gene's germline CDR1 is LGHNA and CDR2 YSLEER. DNA for the CDR3: TGCGCCAGCAGCCAAGATCTAACAAATGAAAAACTGTTTTTT. Protein product: CASSQDLTNEKLFF.

This CDR3 is CASGLGQGLKETQYF. The CDR3 nucleotides read TGTGCTAGTGGTTTGGGACAGGGTTTGAAAGAGACCCAGTACTTC. The genes are TRBV12-5 and TRBJ2-5; TRBD1 matches 7 bases. Germline CDR1 reads LGHNT; CDR2 reads FRNRAP. This CDR3 region has 15 residues. After removal of 1 base from V and 3 bases from J, the junction contained 5 bases not matched to a gene.

The J gene is TRBJ1-2, the V gene TRBV4-3; unclear D gene. Germline CDR1 is LGHNA and CDR2 is YSLEER. This CDR3 comprises 13 residues. V lost 0 bases, J lost 8 bases, and 10 bases lay in between. CDR3 sequence reads: CASSQERAWGYTF. CDR3 sequence (DNA): TGCGCCAGCAGCCAAGAGAGGGCTTGGGGCTACACCTTC.

This sequence joins TRBV9 and TRBJ1-2; 9 nucleotides align to TRBD1. Trimming at V came to 0 bases and at J to 6 bases, leaving 3 bases not matched to a gene. This CDR3 is 14 amino acids long. The germline V gene encodes CDR1 SGDLS and CDR2 YYNGEE. The CDR3 here is CASSVDGQGHGYTF. CDR3 sequence (DNA): TGTGCCAGCAGCGTAGACGGACAGGGGCATGGCTACACCTTC.

The gene calls are TRBV13 and TRBJ2-7, with D unresolved. The CDR3 runs 15 residues. V dropped 2 bases and J dropped 6 bases, with 17 bases sitting between them. CDR1 and CDR2 (germline): PRHDT, FYEKMQ (reference sequence). CDR3 amino acids: CASSLSRWIIGEQYF. The CDR3 nucleotides read TGTGCCAGCAGCTTAAGTCGATGGATCATAGGCGAGCAGTACTTC.

The chain has TRBV6-6 and TRBJ1-2, with D hard to call. CDR1 MNHNY and CDR2 SVGAGI come from the germline V gene (reference sequence). Trimming stripped 4 bases from V and 4 bases from J, with 7 bases between. The CDR3 loop spans 12 amino acids. This CDR3 is CASSSGFYGYTF. The CDR3 nucleotides are TGTGCCAGCAGTTCGGGGTTCTATGGCTACACCTTC.

The chain uses TRBV6-5 and TRBJ2-7, with TRBD2 as a possible D gene (6 bases). Looked up from germline, CDR1 is MNHEY and CDR2 is SVGAGI. The germline V and J ends were trimmed by 0 bases and 0 bases, with 12 bases remaining between them. The CDR3 loop spans 16 amino acids. As DNA, the CDR3 is TGTGCCAGCAGTTACTCGGGTAGCGGTCCCTCCTACGAGCAGTACTTC. It is translated as CASSYSGSGPSYEQYF.

The rearrangement uses TRBV6-5 and TRBJ2-5; TRBD2 matches at 8 bases. Losses at the gene ends were 7 bases for V and 3 bases for J; bases not matched to a gene: 10. Germline V lookup: CDR1 MNHEY, CDR2 SVGAGI. This CDR3 region has 15 residues. In nucleotides, the CDR3 is TGTGCCAGCAACCCCCCGGGGGGGAGGAAAGAGACCCAGTACTTC. This codes for CASNPPGGRKETQYF.

The V and J genes are TRBV11-2 and TRBJ2-4; TRBD2 is a possible D gene (5 bases). The CDR3 runs 14 residues. V shed 5 bases and J shed 2 bases, with 10 bases lying between them. CDR1 and CDR2 (germline): SGHAT, FQNNGV. The CDR3 DNA reads TGTGCCAGCAGCCCCGCCGGGACCAAAAACATTCAGTACTTC. This gives the protein CASSPAGTKNIQYF.

The chain links TRBV9 to TRBJ1-1, with 7 bases that match TRBD1. This CDR3 is 15 amino acids long. From germline, CDR1 is SGDLS and CDR2 YYNGEE. V lost 3 bases and J lost 1; bases outside the gene matches: 6. As DNA, the CDR3 is TGTGCCAGCAGCGCCCTAGGGACAGAGAACACTGAAGCTTTCTTT. Protein: CASSALGTENTEAFF.

The J gene is TRBJ2-7, the V gene TRBV27; 7 nucleotides match TRBD2. The CDR3 runs 16 residues. The junction had 11 bases not matched to a gene; V was cut back by 6 bases and J by 0 bases. Germline CDR1 reads MNHEY; CDR2 reads SMNVEV (reference sequence). The CDR3 DNA reads as TGTGCCAGCAGCCTAAGACTAGCCGGGAGCTCCTACGAGCAGTACTTC. Its protein is CASSLRLAGSSYEQYF.

The chain joins TRBV15 to TRBJ1-4; 10 bases match TRBD1. The germline V gene encodes CDR1 LNHNV and CDR2 YYDKDF (reference sequence). The CDR3 sequence is 16 residues long. The J segment lost 0 bases and the V segment lost 5 bases, leaving 3 bases of the junction unmatched. This chain's CDR3 is CATSWDRGPTNEKLFF. CDR3 nucleotides: TGTGCCACCAGCTGGGACAGGGGACCAACTAATGAAAAACTGTTTTTT.

This clone is a singleton in its sample. The chain joins TRBV6-6 to TRBJ1-2; 10 bases map to TRBD1. The V gene's germline CDR1 is MNHNY and CDR2 SVGAGI (reference sequence). CDR3 size: 16 residues. Trimming at V came to 7 bases and at J to 8 bases, leaving 16 bases not matched to a gene. CDR3 region: CASTPRDDRGRGGYTF. The CDR3, as DNA: TGTGCCAGCACCCCGCGCGACGACAGGGGGCGAGGGGGCTACACCTTC.

This clone was recorded once. This chain connects TRBV7-2 to TRBJ2-4; TRBD1 agrees at 7 bases. Germline loops: CDR1 SGHTA, CDR2 FQGNSA. Trimming removed 5 bases from V and 0 bases from J; junction bases left unmatched: 7. This CDR3 region has 16 residues. The CDR3 DNA reads as TGTGCCAGCAGCCCTTGGACAGGAGAAGCCAAAAACATTCAGTACTTC. Its protein product is CASSPWTGEAKNIQYF.

The V call is TRBV7-9, the J call TRBJ1-2; possibly TRBD1 for D (6 bases). Between the trimmed V and J ends, which lost 2 bases and 4 bases, there was a span of 14 bases. The CDR3 is 15 amino acids. Germline V gene sequence: CDR1 SEHNR, CDR2 FQNEAQ (reference sequence). The CDR3 loop reads CASSLSGVKTYGYTF. CDR3 sequence (DNA): TGTGCCAGCAGCTTATCAGGGGTAAAGACCTATGGCTACACCTTC.

This clone is a singleton in its sample. The chain has TRBV29-1 and TRBJ1-5; D possibly corresponds to TRBD1 (6 bases). The CDR3 has 14 amino acids. The V end lost 6 bases, the J end lost 3 bases, and 15 bases lay between the germline ends. Germline CDR1 and CDR2: SQVTM and ANQGSEA. In DNA form, the CDR3 reads TGCAGCGTCGCACAGGGTGGGAACAATCAGCCCCAGCATTTT. It codes for CSVAQGGNNQPQHF.

The rearrangement uses TRBV10-3 and TRBJ2-3; 15 bases line up with TRBD2. Trimming at V came to 4 bases and at J to 10 bases, leaving 9 bases not matched to a gene. This CDR3 has 16 amino acids. From germline, CDR1 is ENHRY and CDR2 SYGVKD. The CDR3: CAISGTSGGAAFPQYF. Written as DNA, the CDR3 is TGTGCCATCAGTGGGACTAGCGGGGGGGCCGCGTTTCCGCAGTATTTT.

J is TRBJ2-1 and V is TRBV2; 7 bases align to TRBD1. The V gene end was trimmed by 5 bases and the J gene end by 9 bases; junction bases not matched to a gene: 7. The CDR3 loop spans 13 amino acids. The germline gives CDR1 SNHLY, CDR2 FYNNEI. The CDR3 region is CASSTHRGGEQFF. The CDR3 DNA sequence: TGTGCCAGCAGTACGCACAGGGGCGGTGAGCAGTTCTTC.

The rearrangement joins TRBV10-2 to TRBJ2-5, with 13 bases matching TRBD2. Germline V lookup: CDR1 WSHSY, CDR2 SAAADI. Trimming at V came to 7 bases and at J to 9 bases, leaving 11 bases not matched to a gene. CDR3 length: 15 residues. This CDR3 is CASKGLAGPEGAQYF. The DNA of the CDR3 is TGCGCCAGCAAGGGACTAGCGGGGCCAGAGGGGGCCCAGTACTTC.

The chain employs TRBV19 and TRBJ1-5; TRBD1 might be the D (5 bases). V was shortened by 7 bases and J by 0 bases, with 13 bases between the two germline ends. The CDR3 runs 15 residues. From germline, CDR1 is LNHDA and CDR2 SQIVND (reference sequence). The CDR3 DNA is TGTGCCAGTATCCCGACAGACTTTAGCAATCAGCCCCAGCATTTT. Its protein is CASIPTDFSNQPQHF.